This T cell receptor beta chain was retrieved from a study of OX40 agonist ivuxolimab in advanced cancers. On the study more broadly: Patients received the agonistic anti-OX40 (CD134) antibody ivuxolimab. Findings of the study overall: The authors did not determine the antigen specificity of the expanded peripheral T cells.

Assay: immunoSEQ multiplex PCR; the TCRdb copy retains only in-frame clones and omits some. The table shows approximately 80,000 clones, with 89% occurring only once. As for this clone: The antigen remains undetermined.

The germline V gene has CDR1 SGHAT and CDR2 FQDESV (reference sequence). Between the trimmed V and J ends, which lost 2 bases and 0 bases, there was a span of 14 bases. The CDR3 extends over 17 amino acids. The specimen comprised CD4+ or CD8+ T cells sorted from blood, sampled in a trial of the OX40 agonist ivuxolimab. The V and J genes are TRBV11-1 and TRBJ2-1, with D perhaps matching TRBD1 or TRBD2 (6 bases each). The TCR comes from an adult with an advanced solid tumor such as melanoma, head and neck, liver or kidney cancer. The CDR3 spells CASSLSGAPSSYNEQFF. CDR3 nucleotide sequence: TGTGCCAGCAGCTTATCGGGGGCGCCGAGCTCCTACAATGAGCAGTTCTTC.